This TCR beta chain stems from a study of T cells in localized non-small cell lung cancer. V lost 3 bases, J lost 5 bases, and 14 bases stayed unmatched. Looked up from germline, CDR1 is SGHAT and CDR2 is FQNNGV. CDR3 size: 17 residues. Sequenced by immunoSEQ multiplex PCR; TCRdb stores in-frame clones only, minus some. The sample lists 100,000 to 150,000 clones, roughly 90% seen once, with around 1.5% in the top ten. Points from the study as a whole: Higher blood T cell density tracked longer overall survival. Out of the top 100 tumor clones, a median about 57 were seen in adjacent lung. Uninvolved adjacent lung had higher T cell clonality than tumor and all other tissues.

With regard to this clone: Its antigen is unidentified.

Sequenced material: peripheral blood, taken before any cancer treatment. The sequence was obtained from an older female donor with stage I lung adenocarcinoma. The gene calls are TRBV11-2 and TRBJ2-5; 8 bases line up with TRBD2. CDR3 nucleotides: TGTGCCAGCAGCTTTAGGGGTACCGGGACTAGTCCGGAGACCCAGTACTTC. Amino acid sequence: CASSFRGTGTSPETQYF. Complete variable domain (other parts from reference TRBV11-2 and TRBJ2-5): EAGVAQSPRYKIIEKRQSVAFWCNPISGHATLYWYQQILGQGPKLLIQFQNNGVVDDSQLPKDRFSAERLKGVDSTLKIQPAKLEDSAVYLCASSFRGTGTSPETQYFGPGTRLLVL.